This T cell receptor beta chain was documented in a study of stem cell transplantation in POMP-related autoinflammatory disease. Study in general: Defective thymoproteasomes were hypothesized to impair CD8+ T-cell positive selection. Regarding the study as a whole: Patients with PRAID showed a restricted number of unique TRB V-J gene pairings. In patients with PRAID, every analyzed T-cell subset tended to show lower diversity and higher clonality.

A remark on this clone: Its antigen is still unknown.

Trimming shortened V by 3 bases and J by 1 base, and 6 bases separated the two germline ends. This CDR3 spans 13 amino acids. Germline-derived CDR1 and CDR2 are LGHDT and YNNKEL (reference sequence). Here immunoSEQ multiplex PCR was the method, and the copy in TCRdb shows in-frame clones only, minus some. The table includes tens of thousands of clones, roughly 90% detected once. The clonotype was recovered from a human patient with POMP-related autoinflammation and immune dysregulation (PRAID). These T cells may partly come from the graft donor. The sequencing used CD4+ T cells from PBMCs, collected after stem cell transplantation. The V and J genes are TRBV3-1 (or the pseudogene TRBV3-2) and TRBJ1-1; D remains unclear. The CDR3 nucleotides are TGTGCCAGCAGCCAGCCTGGGAACACTGAAGCTTTCTTT. Translated: CASSQPGNTEAFF.